The 16 T cell receptor beta chains reported below all come from one sample, sequenced in a study of blood T cells in healthy people across ages. The authors ran a second PCR of about 7 to 12 cycles using a sample-barcoded 5' primer and a J-beta primer mix. TCRdb re-called the 5' RACE reads with MiXCR, one entry per CDR3 protein. The table includes 1.5 million to 2 million distinct CDR3 sequences, under 30% detected once. Input material: blood. The source is a woman younger than 45 in good health.

The chain uses TRBV19 and TRBJ2-2; 8 bases are shared with TRBD1. CDR3 size: 14 residues. Germline V gene lookup returns CDR1 LNHDA and CDR2 SQIVND (reference sequence). Trimming cost V 7 bases and J 5 bases; bases outside gene matches: 6. The CDR3 DNA reads TGTGCCAGTATTAGGACAGGGTGGACCGGGGAGCTGTTTTTT. It encodes CASIRTGWTGELFF.

This clonotype was counted many times. This rearrangement joins TRBV29-1 to TRBJ2-5; 9 bases fit TRBD1. CDR3 length equals 15 residues. With 4 bases clipped from V and 0 bases from J, the junction kept 6 bases outside the gene matches. Germline assignment: CDR1 SQVTM and CDR2 ANQGSEA. The CDR3 is CSVATGGWYQETQYF. The CDR3 region has the DNA TGCAGCGTTGCTACAGGGGGCTGGTACCAAGAGACCCAGTACTTC.

This clonotype was observed a handful of times. The rearrangement uses TRBV27 and TRBJ1-6; D is unclear. CDR1 is MNHEY and CDR2 is SMNVEV in the germline V gene (reference sequence). There are 17 residues in the CDR3. The V gene lost 7 bases and the J gene lost 4 bases, with 20 bases spanning the gap. Written as DNA, the CDR3 is TGTGCCAGCAACCAGATGGGGAGTGTGACGTATAATTCACCCCTCCACTTT. Its protein product is CASNQMGSVTYNSPLHF.

V and J are TRBV29-1 and TRBJ1-2, with a possible D match to TRBD1 (6 bases). Germline V gene lookup returns CDR1 SQVTM and CDR2 ANQGSEA. Trimming cost V 1 base and J 2 bases, with 8 bases left between them. CDR3 length: 13 residues. CDR3 amino acids: CSVEVQGNYGYTF. In DNA form, the CDR3 reads TGCAGCGTTGAAGTCCAGGGGAACTATGGCTACACCTTC.

Note on this clonotype: The germline gene is not matched at one end of the junction; a read error may be the cause. CDR3 loop: CAGSQADEQYF. The CDR3 nucleotides are TGTGCCGGCAGCCAAGCGGACGAGCAGTACTTC. This rearrangement joins TRBV3-1 to TRBJ2-7, with a weak D call TRBD2 (5 bases). CDR3 length: 11 residues. Germline V gene lookup returns CDR1 LGHDT and CDR2 YNNKEL (reference sequence).

This chain connects TRBV25-1 to TRBJ2-5, with 7 bases identical to TRBD2. The germline CDR1 and CDR2 sequences are MGHDK and SYGVNS. The CDR3 is 15 residues long. J was trimmed by 4 bases and V by 4 bases; bases with no gene match: 9. This CDR3 is CASSGSGREGETQYF. CDR3 bases: TGTGCCAGCAGTGGATCGGGCAGGGAGGGAGAGACCCAGTACTTC.

This clonotype was seen a handful of times. J is TRBJ1-4 and V is TRBV2; D gene uncertain. The V gene's germline CDR1 is SNHLY and CDR2 FYNNEI. V was shortened by 7 bases and J by 7 bases, with 16 bases between the two germline ends. This CDR3 has 14 amino acids. The CDR3 spells CASKAVARAEKLFF. CDR3 DNA: TGTGCCAGCAAAGCCGTGGCCCGGGCTGAAAAACTGTTTTTT.

The rearrangement uses TRBV24-1 and TRBJ1-2; 9 nucleotides match TRBD1. There are 14 residues in the CDR3. Germline CDR1 reads KGHDR; CDR2 reads SFDVKD. Unmatched junction bases numbered 6, after V lost 5 bases and J lost 6 bases. CDR3: CATSGPGQGDGYTF. In nucleotides, the CDR3 is TGTGCCACCAGTGGCCCGGGACAGGGTGATGGCTACACCTTC.

This chain uses TRBV7-9 with TRBJ1-1; D possibly corresponds to TRBD1 (5 bases). The length of the CDR3 is 14 residues. Deletions cut 4 bases from V and 1 base from J, with 10 bases between. The V gene's germline CDR1 is SEHNR and CDR2 FQNEAQ (reference sequence). The CDR3: CASSSQGPNTEAFF. The CDR3 DNA sequence: TGTGCCAGCAGCTCTCAGGGCCCGAACACTGAAGCTTTCTTT.

The chain links TRBV7-8 to TRBJ1-5; the D is unclear. The germline V gene has CDR1 SGHVS and CDR2 FQNEAQ. The CDR3 runs to 15 residues. V lost 0 bases and J 7 bases, leaving 13 bases between the germline ends. The CDR3 sequence is CASSLAETHRQPQHF. The CDR3 coding sequence is TGTGCCAGCAGCTTAGCGGAGACCCACCGGCAGCCCCAGCATTTT.

A few counts support this clonotype. The rearrangement joins TRBV6-5 to TRBJ2-1, with D maybe TRBD2 (5 bases). This CDR3 is built from 12 residues. The germline CDR1 and CDR2 sequences are MNHEY and SVGAGI. V was pared by 8 bases and J by 10 bases, with 15 bases between. The CDR3 DNA sequence: TGTGCCAGCTGGGAGAGGGTGGGGGAGCAGTTCTTC. It specifies CASWERVGEQFF.

The chain couples TRBV3-1 to TRBJ2-3; TRBD2 matches at 7 bases. The CDR3 has 17 residues. Losses at the gene ends were 2 bases for V and 0 bases for J; bases not matched to a gene: 8. Germline loops: CDR1 LGHDT, CDR2 YNNKEL (reference sequence). The CDR3 DNA reads TGTGCCAGCAGCCAATTACCAGCGGGGTTTAGCACAGATACGCAGTATTTT. Amino acid sequence: CASSQLPAGFSTDTQYF.

On this clonotype itself: A much larger clone lies one base from this, so it may be a read error. This sequence joins TRBV12-3 or TRBV12-4 and TRBJ2-3, with D hard to call. The CDR3 has 15 amino acids. The V end lost 6 bases, the J end lost 1 base, and 14 bases lay between the germline ends. CDR3 DNA: TGTGCCAGCAGGCTATCCCGGATTTGCACAGATACGCAGTATTTT. Amino acids: CASRLSRICTDTQYF.

On this clonotype: With a much larger clone just one base away, this may be a read error. The chain couples TRBV6-6 to TRBJ2-3; D ambiguous. Trimming stripped 2 bases from V and 11 bases from J, with 14 bases between. Germline V gene lookup returns CDR1 MNHNY and CDR2 SVGAGI (reference sequence). This CDR3 region has 13 residues. The CDR3 reads CASSYGKLTRQYF. CDR3 DNA: TGTGCCAGCAGTTACGGCAAACTAACTCGGCAGTATTTT.

The gene calls are TRBV10-1 and TRBJ2-1; D gene ambiguous. The last part of the DNA fits TRBJ2-7 better; the J call may be wrong. Germline V gene data show CDR1 as WNHNN and CDR2 as SYGVQD (reference sequence). This CDR3 spans 14 amino acids. In DNA, the CDR3 is TGCGCCAGCAGTGAGTCAAAATCCTACAATGAGCAGTACTTC. Translating it yields CASSESKSYNEQYF.

V and J are TRBV30 and TRBJ1-2; D might be TRBD1 (5 bases). The V gene's germline CDR1 is GTSNPN and CDR2 SVGIG (reference sequence). This CDR3 has 14 residues. Trimming removed 0 bases from V and 6 bases from J, with 14 bases in between. DNA of the CDR3: TGTGCCTGGAGTGTCCTGGGCAGGGAGAATGGCTACACCTTC. Encoded protein: CAWSVLGRENGYTF. Complete variable domain (other parts from reference TRBV30 and TRBJ1-2): SQTIHQWPATLVQPVGSPLSLECTVEGTSNPNLYWYRQAAGRGLQLLFYSVGIGQISSEVPQNLSASRPQDRQFILSSKKLLLSDSGFYLCAWSVLGRENGYTFGSGTRLTVV.